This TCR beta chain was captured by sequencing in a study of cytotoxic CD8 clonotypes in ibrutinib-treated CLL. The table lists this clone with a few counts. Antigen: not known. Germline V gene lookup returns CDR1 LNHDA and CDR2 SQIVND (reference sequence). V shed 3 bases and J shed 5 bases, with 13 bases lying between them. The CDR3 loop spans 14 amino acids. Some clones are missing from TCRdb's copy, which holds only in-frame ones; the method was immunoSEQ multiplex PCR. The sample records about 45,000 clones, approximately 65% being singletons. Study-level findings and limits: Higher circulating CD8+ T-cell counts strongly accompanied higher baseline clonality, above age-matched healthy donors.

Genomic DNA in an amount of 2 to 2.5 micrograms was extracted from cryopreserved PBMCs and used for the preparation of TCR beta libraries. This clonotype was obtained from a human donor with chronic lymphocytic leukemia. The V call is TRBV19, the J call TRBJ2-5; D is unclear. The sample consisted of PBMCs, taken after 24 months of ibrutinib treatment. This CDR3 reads CASSIPGRVETQYF. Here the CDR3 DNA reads TGTGCCAGTAGTATCCCCGGAAGGGTCGAGACCCAGTACTTC.